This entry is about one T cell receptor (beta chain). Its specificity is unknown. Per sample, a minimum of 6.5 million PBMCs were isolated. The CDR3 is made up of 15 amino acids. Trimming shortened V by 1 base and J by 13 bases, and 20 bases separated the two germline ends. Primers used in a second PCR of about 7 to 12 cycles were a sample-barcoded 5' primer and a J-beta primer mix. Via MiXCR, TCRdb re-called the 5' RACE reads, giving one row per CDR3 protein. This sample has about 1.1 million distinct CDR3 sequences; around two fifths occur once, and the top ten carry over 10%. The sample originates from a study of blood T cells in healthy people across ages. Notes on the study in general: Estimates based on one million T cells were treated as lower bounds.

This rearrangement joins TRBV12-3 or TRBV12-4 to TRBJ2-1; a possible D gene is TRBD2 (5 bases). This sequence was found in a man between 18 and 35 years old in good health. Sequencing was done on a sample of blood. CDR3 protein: CASSLVTGIEETQFF. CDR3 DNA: TGTGCCAGCAGTTTAGTGACGGGGATAGAAGAGACCCAGTTCTTC.